This TCR beta chain was sequenced during a study of identical twins. The sample holds a few counts of this clonotype. Using its own MiXCR run on the 5' RACE reads, TCRdb lists one record per CDR3 protein. The table includes 700,000 or so distinct CDR3 sequences, under 9% detected once. V lost 5 bases and J lost 0; bases outside the gene matches: 6. Germline lookup yields CDR1 SGHTA and CDR2 FQGNSA. This CDR3 is 16 amino acids long. These sequences were also reported in another study, on yellow fever vaccine responses in identical twins.

The V gene is TRBV7-2, the J gene TRBJ2-4, with 8 bases identical to TRBD1. The sequence was obtained from a woman aged 18 to 35 in good health. The sequencing input was PBMCs. CDR3 loop: CASSPYGQGAKNIQYF. In nucleotides, the CDR3 is TGTGCCAGCAGCCCATACGGACAGGGAGCCAAAAACATTCAGTACTTC.